The rows below give T cell receptor beta chains drawn from one sample of a study of T cells in Graves' hyperthyroidism and ophthalmopathy. TCRdb passed the multiplex PCR reads through MiXCR, listing each CDR3 protein once. The table has approximately 480,000 distinct CDR3 sequences, around 21% seen once. The sample comprised blood. The receptors here all came from a man younger than 35 with Graves' hyperthyroidism. CDR3s include the opening cysteine and the closing phenylalanine or tryptophan. The D gene is left open where the match is weak. Expanded clones get a size class; other rows say once, few or many, or leave the size out.

TRBV29-1	.	many	14	TRBJ1-1	TGCAGCGTTGAGCTCCCAGGGATCAACACTGAAGCTTTCTTT	CSVELPGINTEAFF
TRBV4-1	.	many	14	TRBJ2-5	TGCGCCAGCAGCCCCCCGGGTGGGCGTGGGACCCAGTACTTC	CASSPPGGRGTQYF
TRBV20-1	.	many	13	TRBJ2-7	TGCAGTGCGTGGGGACAAGTCTCCTACGAGCAGTACTTC	CSAWGQVSYEQYF
TRBV28	.	.	13	TRBJ1-1	TGTGCCAGCAGTTTAGGCATTGGCACTGAAGCTTTCTTT	CASSLGIGTEAFF
TRBV6-5	.	many	13	TRBJ2-5	TGTGCCAGCAGGGGGTGGGGCGGTGAGACCCAGTACTTC	CASRGWGGETQYF
TRBV2	.	few	13	TRBJ1-2	TGTGCCAGCAGTGAAGTACCGACCTGGGACTACACCTTC	CASSEVPTWDYTF
TRBV20-1	.	few	13	TRBJ2-7	TGCAGTGCTAGAGATTTTGGGGAATACGAGCAGTACTTC	CSARDFGEYEQYF
TRBV12-3/TRBV12-4	TRBD1	.	15	TRBJ2-2	TGTGCCAGCAGTTTTCTACAGGGGCACGCCGGGGAGCTGTTTTTT	CASSFLQGHAGELFF
TRBV13	TRBD1	.	21	TRBJ2-2	TGTGCCAGCTCAGTTGGGGGACCCTTCCGGGACAGGGGTTGGGACACCGGGGAGCTGTTGTTT	CASSVGGPFRDRGWDTGELLF
TRBV18	TRBD1	many	17	TRBJ2-5	TGTGCCAGCTCACCACGCCCCGGGACAGGGGGCGCAGAGACCCAGTACTTC	CASSPRPGTGGAETQYF
TRBV20-1	.	many	13	TRBJ2-7	TGCAGTGCTCGGACGGATGGGACCTACGAGCAGTACTTC	CSARTDGTYEQYF
TRBV28	.	few	15	TRBJ1-5	TGTGCCAGCAGTCCATCCGGGACAACCAATCAGCCCCAGCATTTT	CASSPSGTTNQPQHF
TRBV14	.	many	13	TRBJ1-3	TGTGCCAGCAGCTCCCCGTCTGGAAACACCATATATTTT	CASSSPSGNTIYF
TRBV6-5	.	.	15	TRBJ2-5	TGTGCCAGCAGTTACACGGGGTCTACCCAAGAGACCCAGTACTTC	CASSYTGSTQETQYF
TRBV11-3	.	many	17	TRBJ2-7	TGTGCCAGCAGCTTAGTGAAGGGCCCGAGAAGCTCCTACGAGCAGTACTTC	CASSLVKGPRSSYEQYF
TRBV4-1	.	many	16	TRBJ1-5	TGCGCCAGCAGCGAAGGGACTATGTCTGGCAATCAGCCCCAGCATTTT	CASSEGTMSGNQPQHF
TRBV7-8	.	many	16	TRBJ2-7	TGTGCCAGCAGCCCGGGATTAGCGCAGATAGTCTACGAGCAGTACTTC	CASSPGLAQIVYEQYF
TRBV5-1	TRBD2	many	15	TRBJ2-7	TGCGCCAGCAGCCCCTGGGGGACTAGCATTGACGAGCAGTACTTC	CASSPWGTSIDEQYF
TRBV6-1	.	few	13	TRBJ2-7	TGTGCCAGCACGGAAAACAGGGTTTACGAGCAGTACTTC	CASTENRVYEQYF
TRBV2	.	many	18	TRBJ1-6	TGTGCCAGCAGCCTCCCAAGCGGATTACGGTTTCGGGGTTCACCCCTCCACTTT	CASSLPSGLRFRGSPLHF
TRBV2	TRBD2	many	14	TRBJ2-7	TGTGCCAGCAGCGTATCCGGGACTAGCGCCGAGCAGTACTTC	CASSVSGTSAEQYF
TRBV12-3/TRBV12-4	.	many	14	TRBJ2-5	TGTGCCAGCAGTCCACTAAGGGGCCAAGAGACCCAGTACTTC	CASSPLRGQETQYF
TRBV9	.	.	15	TRBJ1-3	TGTGCCAGCAGCGTAGAGTTAGGGACTGGAAACACCATATATTTT	CASSVELGTGNTIYF
TRBV4-1	.	many	14	TRBJ1-5	TGCGCCAGCAGCTTTACACCGTTCAATCAGCCCCAGCATTTT	CASSFTPFNQPQHF
TRBV10-3	TRBD1	many	14	TRBJ1-1	TGTGCCATCAGTGCGTCCACAGGGGCCTACGAAGCTTTCTTT	CAISASTGAYEAFF
TRBV27	.	.	18	TRBJ2-7	TGTGCCAGCACCTTCAGGAAAGACTCTTCATATTTCTCCTACGAGCAGTACTTC	CASTFRKDSSYFSYEQYF
TRBV20-1	.	many	11	TRBJ1-1	TGCAGTGCTAGCGCGAACACTGAAGCTTTCTTT	CSASANTEAFF
TRBV28	.	.	14	TRBJ2-7	TGTGCCAGCAGCCGACTTTCCAGCTCCTACGAGCAGTACTTC	CASSRLSSSYEQYF